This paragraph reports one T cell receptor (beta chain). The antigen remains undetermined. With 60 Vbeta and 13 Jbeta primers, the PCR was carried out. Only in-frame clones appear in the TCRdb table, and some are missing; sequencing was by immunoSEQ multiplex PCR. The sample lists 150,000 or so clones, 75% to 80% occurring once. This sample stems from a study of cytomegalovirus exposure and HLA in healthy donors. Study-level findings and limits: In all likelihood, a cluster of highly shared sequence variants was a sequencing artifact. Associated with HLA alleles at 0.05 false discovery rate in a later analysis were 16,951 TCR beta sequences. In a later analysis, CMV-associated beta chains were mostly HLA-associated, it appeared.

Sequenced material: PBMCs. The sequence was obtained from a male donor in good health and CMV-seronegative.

Here the CDR3 reads CASSFPQGPSSGANVLTF. The DNA of the CDR3 is TGTGCCAGCAGCTTCCCACAGGGGCCTAGCTCTGGGGCCAACGTCCTGACTTTC. The V gene is TRBV5-6, the J gene TRBJ2-6; 7 bases align to TRBD1. V was pared by 2 bases and J by 0 bases, with 8 bases of the junction left unmatched. This CDR3 has 18 amino acids. The germline V gene has CDR1 SGHDT and CDR2 YYEEEE.